The next 21 T cell receptor beta chains were all read from a single sample in a study of shared T cell receptors in the human thymus. Repertoires were generated with immunoSEQ multiplex PCR, while TCRdb's copy carries only in-frame clones and drops some. The top ten hold approximately 0.02% of the sample, which has about 380,000 clones, approximately 95% seen once. The sample comprised thymocytes. Receptor source: a human donor.

J is TRBJ2-3 and V is TRBV28, with 13 bases aligning to TRBD2. Looked up from germline, CDR1 is MDHEN and CDR2 is SYDVKM. Unmatched junction bases numbered 11, after V lost 4 bases and J lost 4 bases. This CDR3 has 18 amino acids. Written as DNA, the CDR3 is TGTGCCAGCAGTTCCCGGTGCCGACTAGCGGGAGGACCAGATACGCAGTATTTT. Translating it yields CASSSRCRLAGGPDTQYF.

This clone came up once. The chain carries TRBV4-1 and TRBJ2-3; D ambiguous. CDR1 is MGHRA and CDR2 is YSYEKL in the germline V gene. The CDR3 extends over 16 amino acids. V was shortened by 1 base and J by 0 bases, with 11 bases between the two germline ends. Written as DNA, the CDR3 is TGCGCCAGCAGCCAAGGAAGTAGCCACAGCACAGATACGCAGTATTTT. It yields the protein CASSQGSSHSTDTQYF.

With respect to this clone: In the same sample, other DNA sequences code for this CDR3. J is TRBJ1-4 and V is TRBV28; D gene unclear. The V and J ends lost 6 bases and 8 bases respectively, with 7 bases between them. CDR3 length: 11 amino acids. Germline V lookup: CDR1 MDHEN, CDR2 SYDVKM. The CDR3 nucleotides are TGTGCCAGCAGCCTGGGCGAAAAACTGTTTTTT. This codes for CASSLGEKLFF.

About this clone: At the DNA level, this CDR3 is encoded by other sequences in the same sample as well. The CDR3 protein is CASSLGRGRAYEQYF. The CDR3 DNA is TGTGCCAGCAGCTTAGGGAGGGGTAGGGCCTACGAGCAGTACTTC. The V call is TRBV7-2, the J call TRBJ2-7, with D perhaps TRBD2 (6 bases). CDR3 length: 15 residues. Between the trimmed V and J ends, which lost 1 base and 2 bases, there was a span of 12 bases. The germline V gene has CDR1 SGHTA and CDR2 FQGNSA.

J is TRBJ1-1 and V is TRBV15; 10 positions match TRBD1. Germline assignment: CDR1 LNHNV and CDR2 YYDKDF (reference sequence). With 3 bases clipped from V and 10 bases from J, the junction kept 2 bases outside the gene matches. The CDR3 runs to 12 residues. The CDR3 reads CATSRGTGAAFF. Written as DNA, the CDR3 is TGTGCCACCAGCAGGGGGACAGGGGCAGCTTTCTTT.

V gene TRBV5-1 combines with J gene TRBJ2-5, with TRBD2 identical over 8 bases. J was trimmed by 6 bases and V by 0 bases; bases with no gene match: 13. The CDR3 consists of 17 residues. Per germline, CDR1 SGHRS and CDR2 YFSETQ. CDR3 sequence (DNA): TGCGCCAGCAGCTTGGCCTGGGGACTAGGGCGGCTGAAGACCCAGTACTTC. Its translation is CASSLAWGLGRLKTQYF.

The gene calls are TRBV18 and TRBJ2-6, with unresolved D. Germline V lookup: CDR1 KGHSH, CDR2 LQKENI. The CDR3 runs 16 residues. Trimming took off 3 bases at V and 0 bases at J, with 9 bases between the two ends. CDR3: CASSPAVSSGANVLTF. The CDR3 DNA is TGTGCCAGCTCACCCGCTGTTTCCTCTGGGGCCAACGTCCTGACTTTC. The variable domain in full, with the rest retrieved from reference TRBV18 and TRBJ2-6, is NAGVMQNPRHLVRRRGQEARLRCSPMKGHSHVYWYRQLPEEGLKFMVYLQKENIIDESGMPKERFSAEFPKEGPSILRIQQVVRGDSAAYFCASSPAVSSGANVLTFGAGSRLTVL.

The genes are TRBV7-8 and TRBJ2-5; D is unresolved. The germline gives CDR1 SGHVS, CDR2 FQNEAQ. This CDR3 is 15 amino acids long. V was pared by 2 bases and J by 1 base, with 11 bases between. The CDR3: CASSLPGRTQETQYF. CDR3 coding DNA: TGTGCCAGCAGCTTACCGGGCCGGACCCAAGAGACCCAGTACTTC. Based on the CDR3 plus reference TRBV7-8 and TRBJ2-5, the full variable domain is GAGVSQSPRYKVAKRGQDVALRCDPISGHVSLFWYQQALGQGPEFLTYFQNEAQLDKSGLPSDRFFAERPEGSVSTLKIQRTQQEDSAVYLCASSLPGRTQETQYFGPGTRLLVL.

V and J are TRBV5-4 and TRBJ1-2; 10 bases match TRBD1. Germline-derived CDR1 and CDR2 are SGHNT and YYREEE (reference sequence). This CDR3 has 15 residues. Unmatched junction bases numbered 10, after V lost 3 bases and J lost 8 bases. CDR3 sequence reads: CASSYPGQGSGGYTF. The CDR3 DNA follows: TGTGCCAGCAGCTACCCGGGACAGGGGTCGGGCGGCTACACCTTC.

The chain's CDR3 is CASSQDRLAGVGEQYF. The CDR3 DNA sequence: TGCGCCAGCAGCCAAGATCGACTAGCGGGAGTGGGCGAGCAGTACTTC. This chain joins TRBV4-1 and TRBJ2-7; 12 positions agree with TRBD2. The V gene end was trimmed by 0 bases and the J gene end by 6 bases; junction bases not matched to a gene: 6. CDR3 size: 16 residues. CDR1 and CDR2 (germline): MGHRA, YSYEKL.

This rearrangement joins TRBV15 to TRBJ2-7; 10 bases line up with TRBD2. Germline assignment: CDR1 LNHNV and CDR2 YYDKDF (reference sequence). The V gene end was trimmed by 2 bases and the J gene end by 0 bases; junction bases not matched to a gene: 13. This CDR3 has 19 residues. CDR3 nucleotide sequence: TGTGCCACCAGCAGACCCCGAGGACCCGGGACTAGCGCCTCCTACGAGCAGTACTTC. Its protein product is CATSRPRGPGTSASYEQYF. Full variable domain (rest looked up from reference TRBV15 and TRBJ2-7): DAMVIQNPRYQVTQFGKPVTLSCSQTLNHNVMYWYQQKSSQAPKLLFHYYDKDFNNEADTPDNFQSRRPNTSFCFLDIRSPGLGDTAMYLCATSRPRGPGTSASYEQYFGPGTRLTVT.

The chain employs TRBV10-3 and TRBJ2-4, with 11 bases that match TRBD2. V gave up 10 bases and J gave up 2 bases; unmatched junction bases: 4. There are 14 residues in the CDR3. Germline V gene sequence: CDR1 ENHRY, CDR2 SYGVKD. The CDR3: CATGLAGSKNIQYF. The CDR3 bases are TGTGCCACCGGACTAGCGGGTTCCAAAAACATTCAGTACTTC.

V and J are TRBV5-5 and TRBJ2-1; 8 nucleotides agree with TRBD2. Germline trimming cut 4 bases from V and 5 bases from J; bases unmatched to any gene: 8. The germline V gene encodes CDR1 SGHKS and CDR2 YYEKEE (reference sequence). CDR3 size: 15 residues. Here the CDR3 DNA reads TGTGCCAGCAGCCCTACCCGGGAGGGGAACAATGAGCAGTTCTTC. Protein: CASSPTREGNNEQFF.

This clone was counted a single time. V gene TRBV6-6 combines with J gene TRBJ1-2; 7 positions agree with TRBD1. V gave up 6 bases and J gave up 7 bases; unmatched junction bases: 14. Germline V gene sequence: CDR1 MNHNY, CDR2 SVGAGI (reference sequence). This CDR3 is built from 15 residues. DNA for the CDR3: TGTGCCAGCAGGCCGTTGGCGGTGACAGGGTCTGGCTACACCTTC. It yields the protein CASRPLAVTGSGYTF.

The V and J genes are TRBV18 and TRBJ2-6; 8 bases line up with TRBD1. The germline V gene has CDR1 KGHSH and CDR2 LQKENI. The CDR3 extends over 18 amino acids. Trimming cost V 5 bases and J 2 bases; bases outside gene matches: 11. This chain's CDR3 is CASSSQTSDRAGANVLTF. The CDR3 DNA sequence: TGTGCCAGCTCATCCCAAACTTCGGACAGGGCTGGGGCCAACGTCCTGACTTTC.

This chain links TRBV7-6 with TRBJ2-3, with 9 bases matching TRBD2. The junction had 10 bases not matched to a gene; V was cut back by 1 base and J by 2 bases. This CDR3 region has 18 residues. Germline lookup yields CDR1 SGHVS and CDR2 FNYEAQ. CDR3 sequence reads: CASSLGDKREEYTDTQYF. Written as DNA, the CDR3 is TGTGCCAGCAGCTTAGGGGATAAGCGGGAGGAGTACACAGATACGCAGTATTTT.

The rearrangement joins TRBV4-3 to TRBJ2-1; TRBD2 matches 7 bases. The length of the CDR3 is 19 residues. CDR1 is LGHNA, CDR2 YSLEER, per germline. The V gene end was trimmed by 0 bases and the J gene end by 5 bases; junction bases not matched to a gene: 16. CDR3 loop: CASSQDSRSKASGNNEQFF. In DNA form, the CDR3 reads TGCGCCAGCAGCCAAGATAGTAGAAGTAAGGCTAGCGGAAACAATGAGCAGTTCTTC.

The CDR3 region is CASSYRDRPPNEQFF. The CDR3 coding sequence is TGTGCCAGCAGCTATCGGGACAGGCCCCCCAATGAGCAGTTCTTC. The V call is TRBV5-6, the J call TRBJ2-1, with TRBD1 matching over 8 bases. CDR1 and CDR2 from the germline V gene are SGHDT and YYEEEE. The V segment lost 3 bases and the J segment 6 bases; nucleotides outside the gene matches: 8. CDR3 length equals 15 residues.

This chain joins TRBV27 and TRBJ2-1; 9 positions agree with TRBD2. This CDR3 region has 16 residues. The J segment lost 6 bases and the V segment lost 10 bases, leaving 16 bases of the junction unmatched. The germline CDR1 and CDR2 sequences are MNHEY and SMNVEV (reference sequence). In DNA form, the CDR3 reads TGTGCCACCTTCTGGGGGGCGGGAGGGCCGAGCAATGAGCAGTTCTTC. It encodes CATFWGAGGPSNEQFF.

The CDR3 nucleotides are TGCGCCAGCAGCCCAAGAAGAGGTGAAGCTTTCTTT. Protein product: CASSPRRGEAFF. The chain has TRBV4-1 and TRBJ1-1; D call uncertain. The germline V and J ends were trimmed by 4 bases and 7 bases, with 10 bases remaining between them. The germline V gene encodes CDR1 MGHRA and CDR2 YSYEKL. The CDR3 covers 12 residues.

The chain combines TRBV12-5 with TRBJ2-3, with TRBD2 identical over 8 bases. The V segment lost 5 bases and the J segment 0 bases; nucleotides outside the gene matches: 10. This CDR3 region has 17 residues. In germline, CDR1 is LGHNT, CDR2 FRNRAP. CDR3 region: CASGPQESGSSTDTQYF. CDR3 coding DNA: TGTGCTAGTGGTCCCCAGGAGAGCGGGAGCAGCACAGATACGCAGTATTTT.